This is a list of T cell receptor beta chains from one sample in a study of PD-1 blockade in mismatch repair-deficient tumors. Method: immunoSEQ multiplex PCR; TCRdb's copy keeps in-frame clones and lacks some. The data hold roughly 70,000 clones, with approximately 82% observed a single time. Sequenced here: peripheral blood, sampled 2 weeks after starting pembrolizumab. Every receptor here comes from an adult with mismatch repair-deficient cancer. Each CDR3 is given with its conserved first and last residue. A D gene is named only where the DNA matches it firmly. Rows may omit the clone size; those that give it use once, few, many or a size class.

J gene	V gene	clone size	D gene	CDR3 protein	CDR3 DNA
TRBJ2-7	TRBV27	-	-	CASSLRSDRGILAGKSEQYF	TGTGCCAGCAGTTTAAGGAGTGACAGGGGGATACTAGCGGGAAAGAGCGAGCAGTACTTC
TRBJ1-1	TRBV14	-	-	CASSQDLAGTKAFF	TGTGCCAGCAGCCAAGATCTGGCAGGGACGAAAGCTTTCTTT
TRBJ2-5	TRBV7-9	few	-	CASSPGSKQETQYF	TGTGCCAGCAGCCCGGGGTCCAAACAAGAGACCCAGTACTTC
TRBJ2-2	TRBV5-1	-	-	CASSSQFLLGTGNTWELFF	TGCGCCAGCAGCTCACAGTTTTTATTGGGGACGGGCAATACCTGGGAGCTGTTTTTT
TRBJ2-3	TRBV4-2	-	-	CASSTTGYTDTQYF	TGTGCCAGCAGCACCACAGGGTACACAGATACGCAGTATTTT
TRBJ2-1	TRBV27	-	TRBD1	CASNGQGAYNEQFF	TGTGCCAGCAACGGACAGGGGGCTTACAATGAGCAGTTCTTC
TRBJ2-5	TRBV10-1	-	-	CASSDSQGLISETQYF	TGCGCCAGCAGCGATAGTCAGGGTCTAATATCGGAGACCCAGTACTTC
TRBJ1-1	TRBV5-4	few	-	CASSLGGMRQKKAFF	TGTGCCAGCAGCTTGGGGGGAATGAGACAAAAAAAAGCTTTCTTT
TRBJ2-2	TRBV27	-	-	CASSLGQNTGELFF	TGTGCCAGCAGCCTCGGACAAAACACCGGGGAGCTGTTTTTT
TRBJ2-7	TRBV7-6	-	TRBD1	CASSLDRASEQYF	TGTGCCAGCAGCTTGGACAGGGCGAGCGAGCAGTACTTC
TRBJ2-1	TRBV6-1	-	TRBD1	CASSFRDRGGNEQFF	TGTGCCAGCAGTTTCCGGGACAGGGGAGGCAATGAGCAGTTCTTC
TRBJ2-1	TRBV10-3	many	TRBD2	CAISESKRLAGGEQFF	TGTGCCATCAGTGAGTCGAAAAGGCTAGCGGGAGGTGAGCAGTTCTTC
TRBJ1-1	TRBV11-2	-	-	CASTSPKNRQYTEAFF	TGTGCCAGCACCTCCCCTAAAAACAGACAGTACACTGAAGCTTTCTTT
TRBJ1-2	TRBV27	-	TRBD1	CASSPSPRGLGGYTF	TGTGCCAGCAGCCCCTCCCCCAGGGGGCTGGGCGGCTACACCTTC
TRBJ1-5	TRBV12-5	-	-	CASGLTAGDQPQHF	TGTGCTAGTGGTTTGACCGCAGGGGATCAGCCCCAGCATTTT
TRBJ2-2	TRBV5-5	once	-	CASSGIWGGELFF	TGTGCCAGCAGCGGGATCTGGGGCGGGGAGCTGTTTTTT
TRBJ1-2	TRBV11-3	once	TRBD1	CASSERTGNYGYTF	TGTGCCAGCAGCGAGCGGACAGGGAACTATGGCTACACCTTC
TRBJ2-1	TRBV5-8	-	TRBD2	CASSLTSGTYNEQFF	TGTGCCAGCAGCTTAACTAGCGGGACCTACAATGAGCAGTTCTTC
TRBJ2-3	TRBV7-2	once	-	CASSPSRDTQYF	TGTGCCAGCAGCCCATCGAGAGATACGCAGTATTTT
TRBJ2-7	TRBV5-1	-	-	CASSGGLRNEQYF	TGCGCCAGCAGCGGGGGCTTAAGGAACGAGCAGTACTTC
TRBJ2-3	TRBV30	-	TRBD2	CAWRLVQGLAGVTDTQYF	TGTGCCTGGAGGTTGGTTCAGGGACTAGCGGGAGTCACAGATACGCAGTATTTT
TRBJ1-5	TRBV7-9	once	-	CASSLEGSNQPQHF	TGTGCCAGCAGCTTGGAGGGTAGCAATCAGCCCCAGCATTTT
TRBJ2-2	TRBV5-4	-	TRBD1	CASSITGGASGELFF	TGTGCCAGCAGCATTACAGGGGGCGCGTCCGGGGAGCTGTTTTTT
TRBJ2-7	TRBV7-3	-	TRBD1	CASSRGQGYYEQYF	TGTGCCAGCAGCCGAGGACAGGGGTATTACGAGCAGTACTTC
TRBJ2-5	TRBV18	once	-	CASSRTVGQETQYF	TGTGCCAGCTCACGGACAGTCGGGCAAGAGACCCAGTACTTC
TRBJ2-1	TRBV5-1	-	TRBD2	CASTLAGLAGYNEQFF	TGCGCCAGCACCCTAGCGGGGCTAGCGGGATACAATGAGCAGTTCTTC